The following is a TCR beta chain sequence with its context. Its antigen remains unknown. The CDR3 runs to 14 residues. Germline values: CDR1 SGHTA, CDR2 FQGNSA. V shed 5 bases and J 5 bases; nucleotides not matched to a gene: 8. Treatment specified: some 20 received Ad26.COV2.S at low or high dose, single or two shots; about 5 received placebo; per-sample allocation not given. Samples analyzed were those drawn on day 63 after the first vaccine or placebo injection. Donation was by an adult aged 18-55 years who was in Boston. The data were obtained in a study of Ad26.COV2.S vaccination and SARS-CoV-2 variants. The study, taken as a whole, reports: Similar non-spike TCR breadth was seen in vaccine and placebo recipients. People given the vaccine had a wider spike-specific TCR breadth than placebo recipients did.

Assay used: immunoSEQ multiplex PCR; TCRdb lists only in-frame clones, some missing. The sample has 450,000 to 550,000 clones, approximately 89% seen once. The material sequenced was peripheral blood, taken in a trial of Ad26.COV2.S vaccine versus placebo. This sequence joins TRBV7-2 and TRBJ1-2, with 7 positions matching TRBD1. The source of this sequence is a person between 18 and 60 years old who received the Ad26.COV2.S COVID-19 vaccine or a placebo. CDR3: CASSPRRDSYGYTF. The CDR3 coding sequence is TGTGCCAGCAGCCCACGTAGGGACAGTTATGGCTACACCTTC.